This record concerns one TCR beta chain sequence. This clone was recorded only once. Its antigen has not been determined. Base qualities are not provided; no much larger clone lies one nucleotide away. The data are from a study of ipilimumab plus nivolumab after autologous stem cell transplantation (dated by TCRdb to about 2021). Regarding the study in general: Trial patients received a median of about five ipilimumab doses and fewer than 10 nivolumab doses. Both primary refractory and relapsed disease were represented in the DLBCL cohort, where 18-month progression-free survival was approximately 86% and 30%, respectively. Patients undergoing autologous transplant for high-risk diffuse large B cell lymphoma, mature T cell lymphoma, or multiple myeloma were enrolled in the trial. The intent-to-treat population of the trial consisted of around 37 patients.

Relative to germline, V is 2 bases shorter and J is 0 bases shorter, with 13 bases between their ends. Reading the germline V gene gives CDR1 SGHRS and CDR2 YFSETQ. From cysteine to phenylalanine, the CDR3 is 16 amino acids long. Left in the record is the CDR3 DNA by itself, 48 bases read in frame from the first base. Library preparation used the immunoSEQ multiplex PCR assay. The table comes from immuneACCESS by way of TCRdb, which keeps in-frame sequences with V and J called. Part of the clones is missing from these tables; in studies checked, under half for an unresolved V gene and the rest for unknown reasons. The sample includes 20,000 to 30,000 clones, with approximately 86% observed a single time. The leading ten clones occupy roughly 5.6% of the sample. Checkpoint therapy was initiated 14 to 28 days after autologous transplant, and ipilimumab was administered at 1 mg/kg intravenously on day 1 of selected weeks. Nivolumab was administered at 3 mg/kg intravenously on day 1 of weeks 1, 4, 7, 10, and every two weeks through week 26. The study was a Phase Ib clinical trial testing combined checkpoint inhibition with ipilimumab and nivolumab as consolidation after autologous stem cell transplantation.

On the study overall, not on this receptor specifically: According to the authors, a biologic rationale for studying the approach further came from T cell receptor repertoire, regulatory T cell phenotype and gut microbiota profiles. Combined checkpoint inhibition as post-transplant consolidation was concluded by the authors to appear tolerable.

The chain was built from TRBV5-1 and TRBJ2-3; the D gene is possibly TRBD1, with 6 bases matching. The TCR was taken from a male donor with diffuse large B-cell lymphoma. Sequencing used PBMCs, obtained in a trial of ipilimumab plus nivolumab as post-transplant consolidation. The CDR3 protein: CASSFRGNPSTDTQYF. Here is the DNA: TGCGCCAGCAGCTTCAGGGGAAACCCAAGCACAGATACGCAGTATTTT.